Here is one T cell receptor (beta chain) with its context. The antigen remains undetermined. The repertoire was sequenced with immunoSEQ multiplex PCR; TCRdb's copy has only in-frame clones and lacks some. The listing records 9,500 to 10,000 clones. The source of the sample is a study of synovial regulatory T cells in juvenile arthritis. Findings of the study overall: Synovial Teff and blood CPL repertoires partially overlapped with iaTreg TCR repertoires, which were largely patient-private. Synovial Treg CDR3 sequences overlapped more with iaTregs than other circulating Tregs.

CDR3 size: 16 residues. A DNA sequence was not provided. Per germline, CDR1 MNHEY and CDR2 SVGAGI. The receptor's source is a donor between 2 and 29 years old with juvenile idiopathic arthritis. Sequences were obtained from Treg cells from blood. This sample's subset: remaining (HLA-DR-negative) circulating blood Treg cells. The rearrangement joins TRBV6-5 to TRBJ1-1. CDR3: CASSYYALSRYTEAFF.